These T cell receptor beta chains were read from a single sample in a study of cytomegalovirus exposure and HLA in healthy donors. This table comes from immunoSEQ multiplex PCR, and its TCRdb copy is limited to in-frame clones, with some not included. This table holds roughly 200,000 clones, 75% to 85% found once. Sample: PBMCs. These receptors all come from a woman aged 55-75 years in good health and CMV-seropositive. Each CDR3 is given with its conserved first and last residue. D genes are given only for firm matches. Not all rows give a size; the values are once, few, many and, for expanded clones, a class.

CDR3 DNA	CDR3 protein	D gene	V gene	J gene	clone size	CDR3 length
TGCGCCAGCAGCCAAGACGGCGCGGGAGGGCGCGAGCAGTACTTC	CASSQDGAGGREQYF	TRBD2	TRBV4-1	TRBJ2-7	-	15
TGTGCCAGCACCGTGACAGGGGTAGGCTACACCTTC	CASTVTGVGYTF	TRBD1	TRBV2	TRBJ1-2	-	12
TGTGCCAGCAGTCCGCGAGCAGGGGCGTGGGGAAACACCATATATTTT	CASSPRAGAWGNTIYF	-	TRBV28	TRBJ1-3	-	16
TGTGCCAGCTCACCACTCTCAGCTAGTCCCACTGAAGCTTTCTTT	CASSPLSASPTEAFF	-	TRBV18	TRBJ1-1	once	15
TGTGCCTGGAGAATACAGGGATGGACTGAAGCTTTCTTT	CAWRIQGWTEAFF	-	TRBV30	TRBJ1-1	-	13
TGTGCCAGCTCGAGAGGTCCAGACAGAAATGAGCAGTTCTTC	CASSRGPDRNEQFF	-	TRBV11-2	TRBJ2-1	-	14
TGTGCCAGCAGCCAGGATCGGGACATAGACTACGAGCAGTACTTC	CASSQDRDIDYEQYF	-	TRBV14	TRBJ2-7	-	15
TGCGCCAGCAGCTTGGTTGGAGGGGCAGGTGAAAAACTGTTTTTT	CASSLVGGAGEKLFF	-	TRBV5-1	TRBJ1-4	-	15
TGTGCCAGCATTCCCAAGGGGGGGTCGGATACGCAGTATTTT	CASIPKGGSDTQYF	-	TRBV7-2	TRBJ2-3	few	14
TGCAGCATTTCACAGGGGAAGAACACTGAAGCTTTCTTT	CSISQGKNTEAFF	TRBD1	TRBV29-1	TRBJ1-1	-	13
TGTGCCAGTAGTCCCGAGACTAGCGTGAGCTCCTACGAGCAGTACTTC	CASSPETSVSSYEQYF	TRBD2	TRBV19	TRBJ2-7	-	16
TGCGCCAGCAGCTTGGGAGACAGGGGTGGGACTGAAGCTTTCTTT	CASSLGDRGGTEAFF	TRBD1	TRBV5-1	TRBJ1-1	-	15
TGTGCCAGCAGTTTAGGACAGGGGATACCTCAAGAGACCCAGTACTTC	CASSLGQGIPQETQYF	TRBD1	TRBV28	TRBJ2-5	few	16
TGTGCCAGCAGTAACCCGGGATACTCCTACGAGCAGTACTTC	CASSNPGYSYEQYF	-	TRBV28	TRBJ2-7	-	14
TGTGCCAGCAGGGAGGACAGGGGGACAAACTATGGCTACACCTTC	CASREDRGTNYGYTF	TRBD1	TRBV6-6	TRBJ1-2	-	15
TGTGCCTGGGTTTCGCAGAATGAGCAGTTCTTC	CAWVSQNEQFF	-	TRBV30	TRBJ2-1	-	11
TGTGCCAGCAGCGCACAGGGGGCTGCCTCCGGGGAGCTGTTTTTT	CASSAQGAASGELFF	TRBD1	TRBV9	TRBJ2-2	-	15
TGTGCCAGTAGTACAACCGCCTGGGGAGGGATCACCGGGGAGCTGTTTTTT	CASSTTAWGGITGELFF	TRBD2	TRBV19	TRBJ2-2	-	17
TGCAGCGTGGAGGGACAGGGGAGGAACACTGAAGCTTTCTTT	CSVEGQGRNTEAFF	TRBD1	TRBV29-1	TRBJ1-1	-	14
TGTGCCACCTCGAGCCCGAATCAGCCCCAGCATTTT	CATSSPNQPQHF	-	TRBV18	TRBJ1-5	-	12
TGTGCCAGCAGCTTAGGGACAGCTATGAACACTGAAGCTTTCTTT	CASSLGTAMNTEAFF	TRBD1	TRBV9	TRBJ1-1	medium-sized	15
TGTGCCAGCAGCCCGAAGACAGTTACCTACGAGCAGTACTTC	CASSPKTVTYEQYF	-	TRBV7-9	TRBJ2-7	-	14
TGTGCCAGCAGCTTAGCGCCCGGGGTAAGCAATCAGCCCCAGCATTTT	CASSLAPGVSNQPQHF	-	TRBV7-8	TRBJ1-5	-	16
TGTGCCAGCAGTTACGAGCGGGGCTTGGGAAACACCATATATTTT	CASSYERGLGNTIYF	-	TRBV6-5	TRBJ1-3	-	15